The entry below describes one TCR beta chain. Its antigen is as yet unknown. Data came from immunoSEQ multiplex PCR; TCRdb stores just in-frame clones and leaves some out. Of a few million clones detected, about 92% appear once; the ten largest clones hold under 0.15%. The CDR3 runs 16 residues. Germline V lookup: CDR1 WNHNN, CDR2 SYGVQD (reference sequence). The junction had 7 bases not matched to a gene; V was cut back by 0 bases and J by 4 bases. The data originate from a study of shared clonotypes between healthy human individuals. Study-level findings and limits: The sharing of about 5.3% of naive CD4 clonotypes was seen across a handful of donors.

This clonotype originated in a young man in good health. Specimen: naive CD4+ T cells sorted from blood. Subset: CD45RA+ positively selected. The chain uses TRBV10-1 and TRBJ2-7; the match to TRBD1 covers 9 bases. The CDR3 nucleotides read TGCGCCAGCAGTGAGTCCCCCTCACAGGGGGCATACGAGCAGTACTTC. Translating it yields CASSESPSQGAYEQYF.